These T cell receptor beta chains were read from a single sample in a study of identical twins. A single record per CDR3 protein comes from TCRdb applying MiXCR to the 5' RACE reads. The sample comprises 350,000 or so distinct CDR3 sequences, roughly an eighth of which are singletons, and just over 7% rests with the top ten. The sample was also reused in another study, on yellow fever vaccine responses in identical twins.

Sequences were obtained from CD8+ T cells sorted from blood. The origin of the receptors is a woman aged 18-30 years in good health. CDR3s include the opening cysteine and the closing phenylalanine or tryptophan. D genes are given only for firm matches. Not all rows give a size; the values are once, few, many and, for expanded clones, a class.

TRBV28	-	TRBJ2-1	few	TGTGCCATCGCGTACGGGGGATACAATGAGCAGTTCTTC	CAIAYGGYNEQFF
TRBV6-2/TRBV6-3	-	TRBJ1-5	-	TGTGCCAGCAGTTACCTTGGAGACGGCCAGCATTTT	CASSYLGDGQHF
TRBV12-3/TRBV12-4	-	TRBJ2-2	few	TGTGCCAGCAGCCCCCATACCAACACCGGGGAGCTGTTTTTT	CASSPHTNTGELFF
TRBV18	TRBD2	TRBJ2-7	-	TGTGCCAGCTCACCCACCGGGACTAGCGGGACTGCGGCCTACGAGCAGTACTTC	CASSPTGTSGTAAYEQYF
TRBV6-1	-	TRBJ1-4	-	TGTGCCAGCAGTCCCCTGGGGGCAACTAATGAAAAACTGTTTTTT	CASSPLGATNEKLFF
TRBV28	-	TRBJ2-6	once	TGTGCCAGCAGATACACCTACTCTGGGGCCAACGTCCTGACTTTC	CASRYTYSGANVLTF
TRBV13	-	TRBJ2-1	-	TGTGCCAGCAGCTTGGCGGGCCCCCGTGACAATGAGCAGTTCTTC	CASSLAGPRDNEQFF
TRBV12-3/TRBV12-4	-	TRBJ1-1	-	TGTGCCAGCAGTTTAGCGCGACGAACCCTATGGGAGGGGGCTTTCTTT	CASSLARRTLWEGAFF
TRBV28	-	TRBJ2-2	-	TGTGCCAGCAGTGAAGCCGTTCTGCCTCCCGGGGAGCTGTTTTTT	CASSEAVLPPGELFF
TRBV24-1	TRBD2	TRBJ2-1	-	TGTGCCACCAGTGATTCAAGGGGACTAGCGCCCCGCTTCTATGAGCAGTTCTTC	CATSDSRGLAPRFYEQFF
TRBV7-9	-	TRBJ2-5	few	TGTGCCAGCAGCTTATTTGGGGGTTCGGAGACCCAGTACTTC	CASSLFGGSETQYF
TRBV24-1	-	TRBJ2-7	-	TGTGCCACCGCCAGGGGTGCCGAGCAGTACTTC	CATARGAEQYF
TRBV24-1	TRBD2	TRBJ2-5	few	TGTGCCACCAGTGATTTCGAGCGGGAAGGAGAGACCCAGTACTTC	CATSDFEREGETQYF
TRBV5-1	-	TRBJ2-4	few	TGCGCCAGCAGCGGGAACAGGGTACTAGCCAAAAACATTCAGTACTTC	CASSGNRVLAKNIQYF
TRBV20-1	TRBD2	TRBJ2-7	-	TGCAGTGCTAGAACTAGCGGGAGTGGGGAGCAGTACTTC	CSARTSGSGEQYF
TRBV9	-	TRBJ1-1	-	TGTGCCAGCAGCGTAGCTGGGGGTCGGAACACTGAAGCTTTCTTT	CASSVAGGRNTEAFF
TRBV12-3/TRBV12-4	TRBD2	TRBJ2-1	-	TGTGCCAGCAGTTTGGGCGGGAGTAGTAATGAGCAGTTCTTC	CASSLGGSSNEQFF
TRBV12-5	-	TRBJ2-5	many	TGTGCTAGTGGTTTGGGGGAGACCCAGTACTTC	CASGLGETQYF
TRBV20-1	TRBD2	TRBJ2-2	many	TGCAGTGCCCGAATAGCGGGAGGGCCGGTCGGGGAGCTGTTTTTT	CSARIAGGPVGELFF
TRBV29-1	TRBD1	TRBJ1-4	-	TGCAGCGTGGACATGGGACAGGGAGCCGAAAAACTGTTTTTT	CSVDMGQGAEKLFF
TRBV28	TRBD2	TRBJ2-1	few	TGTGCCAGCAGGCTAGGGACTAGCGGGAGGGCCCAGGCCTACAATGAGCAGTTCTTC	CASRLGTSGRAQAYNEQFF
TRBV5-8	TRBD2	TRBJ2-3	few	TGTGCCAGCAGCGGGGCGGGGGGGCCGAAGGATACGCAGTATTTT	CASSGAGGPKDTQYF
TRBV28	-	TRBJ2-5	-	TGTGCCAGCAGTTTGAAGGGGACTTTGGAGACCCAGTACTTC	CASSLKGTLETQYF
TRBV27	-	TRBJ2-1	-	TGTGCCAGCAGTTTAGGGGGGCGGGTGAATGAGCAGTTCTTC	CASSLGGRVNEQFF
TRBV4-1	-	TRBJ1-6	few	TGCGCCAGCAGCCAAGTTTCGGCGAGCTCCTATAATTCACCCCTCCACTTT	CASSQVSASSYNSPLHF
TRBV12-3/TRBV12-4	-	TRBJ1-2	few	TGTGCCAGCAGTCCCACCCCAGTTGGGGAAACAAACTATGGCTACACCTTC	CASSPTPVGETNYGYTF
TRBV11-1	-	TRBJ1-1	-	TGTGCCAGCAGCCACGACGGGAACACTGAAGCTTTCTTT	CASSHDGNTEAFF
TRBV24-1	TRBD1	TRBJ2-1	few	TGTGCCACCAGTGATAGGTTAGGGGGCCCTCTCTCCTACAATGAGCAGTTCTTC	CATSDRLGGPLSYNEQFF
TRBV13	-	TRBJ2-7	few	TGTGCCAGCAGCTTAGGCGGGGGTCCCCCCTACGAGCAGTACTTC	CASSLGGGPPYEQYF
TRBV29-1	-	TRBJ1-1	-	TGCAGCGTTGAAGATCTTAAAGGGAACACTGAAGCTTTCTTT	CSVEDLKGNTEAFF
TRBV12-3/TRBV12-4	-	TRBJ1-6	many	TGTGCCAGCAGTTTTGGGGGAGCCCCCCTCCACTTT	CASSFGGAPLHF
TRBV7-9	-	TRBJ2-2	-	TGTGCCAGCAGCCCAGCTCTAGATCTTAGCACCGGGGAGCTGTTTTTT	CASSPALDLSTGELFF
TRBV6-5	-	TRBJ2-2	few	TGTGCCAGCAGTTACGGGTCACCCGGGGAGCTGTTTTTT	CASSYGSPGELFF
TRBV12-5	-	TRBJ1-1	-	TGTGCTAGTGGTTCGGGAGGGGGGAGCACTGAAGCTTTCTTT	CASGSGGGSTEAFF
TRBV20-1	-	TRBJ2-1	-	TGCAGTGCTAGAGATGAGGGCGGGTGGTCTCGAAATGAGCAGTTCTTC	CSARDEGGWSRNEQFF
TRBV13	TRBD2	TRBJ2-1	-	TGTGCCAGCAGCCCCGGGGCTGAGGGACTAGCGGGAGGAAACTACAATGAGCAGTTCTTC	CASSPGAEGLAGGNYNEQFF
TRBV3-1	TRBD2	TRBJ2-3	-	TGTGCCAGCAGCCCCTATCCGGGACTAGCGGGCACAGATACGCAGTATTTT	CASSPYPGLAGTDTQYF
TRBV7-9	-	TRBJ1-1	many	TGTGCCAGCAGCCCAAGCGATGTGAACACTGAAGCTTTCTTT	CASSPSDVNTEAFF
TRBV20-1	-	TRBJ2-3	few	TGCAGTGCCATAAACAGGGATCCCGTCCCAGATACGCAGTATTTT	CSAINRDPVPDTQYF
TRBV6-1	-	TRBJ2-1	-	TGTGCCACGGACGCACAGAAGGTCGATGAGCAGTTCTTC	CATDAQKVDEQFF
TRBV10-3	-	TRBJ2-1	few	TGTGCCAGCACCGGGACATCAACCCCCAGGGAGCAGTTCTTC	CASTGTSTPREQFF
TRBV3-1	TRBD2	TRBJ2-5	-	TGTGCCAGCAGCCACACTAGCGGGAGTGAGACCCAGTACTTC	CASSHTSGSETQYF
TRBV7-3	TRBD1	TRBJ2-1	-	TGTGCCAGCAGCCCCGGGACAGGGGAGAACAATGAGCAGTTCTTC	CASSPGTGENNEQFF
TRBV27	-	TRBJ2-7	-	TGTGCCAGCAGTAGCCTGAACAGGGTGGACGAGCAGTACTTC	CASSSLNRVDEQYF
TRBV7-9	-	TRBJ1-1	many	TGTGCCAGCAGCCCACGACCCTCAATGAACACTGAAGCTTTCTTT	CASSPRPSMNTEAFF
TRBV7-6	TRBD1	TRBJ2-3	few	TGTGCCAGCAGCGCCCGGACAGGGGGCGCAGATACGCAGTATTTT	CASSARTGGADTQYF
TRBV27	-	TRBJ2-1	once	TGTGCCAGCAGTCGTTTCGCAACGGGGAATGAGCAGTTCTTC	CASSRFATGNEQFF
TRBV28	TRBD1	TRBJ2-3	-	TGTGCCAGCAGTTTCCCTGGGACAGGGTTGGATACGCAGTATTTT	CASSFPGTGLDTQYF
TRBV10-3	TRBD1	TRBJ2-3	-	TGTGCCATCCGGGACAGGGAGCATGATACGCAGTATTTT	CAIRDREHDTQYF